The next 20 T cell receptor beta chains were all read from a single sample in a study of blood T cell repertoires in COVID-19. The data were produced by immunoSEQ multiplex PCR, yet TCRdb's version contains in-frame clones alone and is incomplete. This sample has about 230,000 clones, with around 84% found just once. The source material was peripheral blood. The source is a man in his fifties with COVID-19, enrolled during active disease.

Comment on this clone: The sample contains more than one DNA sequence encoding this CDR3. Here the CDR3 DNA reads TGTGCCAGTAGTATCCAGGGGGGTTCCTACAATGAGCAGTTCTTC. Amino acids: CASSIQGGSYNEQFF. The V gene is TRBV19, the J gene TRBJ2-1; TRBD1 might be the D (7 bases). The germline gives CDR1 LNHDA, CDR2 SQIVND (reference sequence). With 3 bases removed from V and 1 base from J, the gap between germline ends came to 10 bases. The CDR3 is 15 residues long. Full variable domain (missing parts from reference TRBV19 and TRBJ2-1): DGGITQSPKYLFRKEGQNVTLSCEQNLNHDAMYWYRQDPGQGLRLIYYSQIVNDFQKGDIAEGYSVSREKKESFPLTVTSAQKNPTAFYLCASSIQGGSYNEQFFGPGTRLTVL.

This clone has a single count. Distinct nucleotide sequences in the sample also encode this CDR3. This chain connects TRBV5-1 to TRBJ2-7; weak D call: TRBD2 (5 bases). The CDR3 consists of 12 residues. Deletions cut 0 bases from V and 7 bases from J, with 8 bases between. Germline values: CDR1 SGHRS, CDR2 YFSETQ. The CDR3 spells CASSLDRGEQYF. The CDR3 bases are TGCGCCAGCAGCTTGGATCGGGGTGAGCAGTACTTC. Combining the CDR3 with reference TRBV5-1 and TRBJ2-7 gives the whole variable domain KAGVTQTPRYLIKTRGQQVTLSCSPISGHRSVSWYQQTPGQGLQFLFEYFSETQRNKGNFPGRFSGRQFSNSRSEMNVSTLELGDSALYLCASSLDRGEQYFGPGTRLTVT.

The V and J genes are TRBV5-1 and TRBJ1-6, with a tentative D call TRBD1 (6 bases). CDR3 size: 16 residues. V lost 0 bases, J lost 13 bases, and 20 bases lay in between. Germline V CDR1 and CDR2: SGHRS, YFSETQ. The CDR3 DNA is TGCGCCAGCAGCTTGGGGTTTTTGGGGGCTCAAAATCCCCTCCACTTT. This encodes CASSLGFLGAQNPLHF.

This clone has a single count. The chain recombines TRBV5-4 with TRBJ2-7, with D perhaps matching TRBD2 (5 bases). Per the germline V gene, CDR1 is SGHNT and CDR2 is YYREEE (reference sequence). V lost 1 base, J lost 1 base, and 12 bases lay in between. This CDR3 contains 15 residues. CDR3 DNA: TGTGCCAGCAGCTTGAGCGCAGGAGGTTCCTACGAGCAGTACTTC. Amino acids: CASSLSAGGSYEQYF. The full variable domain, with the rest looked up from reference TRBV5-4 and TRBJ2-7, is ETGVTQSPTHLIKTRGQQVTLRCSSQSGHNTVSWYQQALGQGPQFIFQYYREEENGRGNFPPRFSGLQFPNYSSELNVNALELDDSALYLCASSLSAGGSYEQYFGPGTRLTVT.

J is TRBJ1-5 and V is TRBV12-5; possible D gene TRBD1, 6 bases. The CDR3 sequence is 17 residues long. Germline-derived CDR1 and CDR2 are LGHNT and FRNRAP. Trimming took 6 bases from V and 2 from J, leaving 20 bases between them. CDR3 sequence reads: CASGSSKLTGRNQPQHF. The CDR3 nucleotides read TGTGCTAGTGGATCTTCGAAGCTGACAGGACGCAATCAGCCCCAGCATTTT.

This chain links TRBV2 with TRBJ2-5; tentative D call: TRBD1 (6 bases). This CDR3 is 17 amino acids long. Trimming left V 4 bases short and J 4 bases short, with 22 bases between. Germline V gene data show CDR1 as SNHLY and CDR2 as FYNNEI. The CDR3 protein is CASSGLPGHFFGETQYF. Here the CDR3 DNA reads TGTGCCAGCAGTGGTCTTCCGGGACACTTTTTTGGAGAGACCCAGTACTTC.

The V and J genes are TRBV24-1 and TRBJ2-7, with TRBD1 identical over 7 bases. After removal of 4 bases from V and 4 bases from J, the junction contained 18 bases not matched to a gene. The germline V gene has CDR1 KGHDR and CDR2 SFDVKD. CDR3 length: 18 residues. The CDR3 spells CATSDSTTRTGTGYEQYF. CDR3 DNA sequence: TGTGCCACCAGTGACTCTACGACAAGGACAGGAACAGGGTACGAGCAGTACTTC.

CDR3 amino acids: CAIKGQDGEKLFF. The DNA of the CDR3 is TGTGCCATCAAGGGACAGGATGGGGAAAAACTGTTTTTT. The gene calls are TRBV10-3 and TRBJ1-4; 8 bases are shared with TRBD1. Trimming cost V 7 bases and J 8 bases; bases outside gene matches: 6. This CDR3 has 13 amino acids. The germline V gene encodes CDR1 ENHRY and CDR2 SYGVKD.

The rearrangement uses TRBV11-2 and TRBJ1-2, with 9 bases matching TRBD1. The trim removed 4 bases at V and 5 bases at J, leaving 5 bases unmatched. Germline values: CDR1 SGHAT, CDR2 FQNNGV. This CDR3 region has 14 residues. Here the CDR3 reads CASSWPGQGYGYTF. The CDR3 DNA sequence: TGTGCCAGCAGCTGGCCGGGACAGGGATATGGCTACACCTTC.

The CDR3 sequence: CASSLRGLSNEKLFF. DNA for the CDR3: TGTGCCAGCAGCTTGAGGGGATTGAGTAATGAAAAACTGTTTTTT. This sequence joins TRBV5-4 and TRBJ1-4, with a weak D call TRBD1 (5 bases). Germline V gene data show CDR1 as SGHNT and CDR2 as YYREEE (reference sequence). This CDR3 contains 15 residues. V shed 1 base and J shed 4 bases, with 11 bases lying between them.

The gene calls are TRBV18 and TRBJ2-7, with D possibly being TRBD2 (6 bases). This CDR3 spans 15 amino acids. V gave up 0 bases and J gave up 3 bases, with 12 bases separating them. Per germline, CDR1 KGHSH and CDR2 LQKENI. This chain's CDR3 is CASSPPARGLYEQYF. For the CDR3, the DNA is TGTGCCAGCTCACCACCGGCGCGGGGCCTCTACGAGCAGTACTTC.

This rearrangement joins TRBV6-1 to TRBJ2-6; D gene uncertain. Trimming cost V 5 bases and J 6 bases, with 8 bases left between them. The CDR3 consists of 13 residues. CDR1 is MNHNS, CDR2 SASEGT, per germline. The CDR3 coding sequence is TGTGCCAGCAGTTATTACTTGGCCAACGTCCTGACTTTC. Encoded protein: CASSYYLANVLTF.

The chain employs TRBV28 and TRBJ2-3, with 9 bases aligning to TRBD1. Trimming took 6 bases from V and 5 from J; bases not matched to a gene: 9. Germline V CDR1 and CDR2: MDHEN, SYDVKM. CDR3 length: 15 residues. The CDR3 reads CASSLPQGAKDTQYF. The CDR3 coding sequence is TGTGCCAGCAGCCTCCCACAGGGGGCCAAAGATACGCAGTATTTT.

The J gene is TRBJ2-1, the V gene TRBV3-1 (or the pseudogene TRBV3-2); 9 nucleotides line up with TRBD2. With V trimmed by 1 base and J by 3 bases, 1 base remained unmatched. The CDR3 sequence is 15 residues long. In germline, CDR1 is LGHDT, CDR2 YNNKEL (reference sequence). This CDR3 reads CASSQVSGSYNEQFF. The CDR3 DNA reads TGTGCCAGCAGCCAAGTTAGCGGGAGCTACAATGAGCAGTTCTTC.

The rearrangement uses TRBV19 and TRBJ2-2, with D possibly being TRBD1 (5 bases). CDR1 is LNHDA and CDR2 is SQIVND in the germline V gene (reference sequence). V lost 5 bases and J lost 9, with 13 bases in between. The CDR3 consists of 13 residues. The CDR3 protein is CASSARDLRELFF. In DNA, the CDR3 is TGTGCCAGTAGTGCCAGGGATCTGAGGGAGCTGTTTTTT.

J is TRBJ2-7 and V is TRBV24-1; 10 bases line up with TRBD2. Germline V gives CDR1 KGHDR, CDR2 SFDVKD. This CDR3 comprises 17 residues. Unmatched junction bases numbered 14, after V lost 4 bases and J lost 6 bases. The CDR3 region has the DNA TGTGCCACCAGTGACGCCCCGGGAGCGGGGGGGCAGGGCGAGCAGTACTTC. This codes for CATSDAPGAGGQGEQYF.

The V gene is TRBV6-1, the J gene TRBJ2-5; a possible D gene is TRBD2 (6 bases). The V and J ends lost 3 bases and 5 bases respectively, with 7 bases between them. The CDR3 totals 12 residues. Germline V gene lookup returns CDR1 MNHNS and CDR2 SASEGT. Here the CDR3 reads CASSESGETQYF. Written as DNA, the CDR3 is TGTGCCAGCAGTGAGAGCGGGGAGACCCAGTACTTC.

The V gene is TRBV5-1, the J gene TRBJ2-3, with 11 bases lining up with TRBD2. The CDR3 contains 17 residues. Per the germline V gene, CDR1 is SGHRS and CDR2 is YFSETQ. J lost 1 base, V lost 0 bases, and 4 bases had no gene match. The CDR3 loop is CASSLALLAGGTDTQYF. The CDR3 DNA reads as TGCGCCAGCAGCTTGGCTTTACTAGCGGGGGGCACAGATACGCAGTATTTT.

The CDR3 protein is CASSDKRGSSNQPQHF. The CDR3 region has the DNA TGTGCCAGCAGTGATAAAAGAGGGTCTAGCAATCAGCCCCAGCATTTT. The chain uses TRBV6-1 and TRBJ1-5; no reliable D call. Germline-derived CDR1 and CDR2 are MNHNS and SASEGT. This CDR3 comprises 16 residues. V lost 3 bases and J 0 bases, leaving 12 bases between the germline ends.

The V and J genes are TRBV21-1 and TRBJ1-4; the table's D call, TRBD1, was not checked against the DNA. TRBV21-1 constitutes a pseudogene. The CDR3 covers 17 residues. DNA for the CDR3: TGTGCCAGCAGCAAAGTGGGCAGCCGAGTCACTAATGAAAAACTGTTTTTT. Translation gives CASSKVGSRVTNEKLFF.